What follows describes a single TCR beta chain. There is no known antigen for this receptor. Base qualities are not recorded, but no much larger clone differs from it by a single base. This specimen comes from a study of cytomegalovirus exposure and HLA in healthy donors (TCRdb year 2017). Background on the whole study: According to an earlier analysis of several hundred of the donors, about 170 million T cells yielded roughly 110 million unique TCR beta sequences and about 300 Gb of sequence data. Roughly 300 gigabases of sequencing data and approximately 85 million unique TCR sequences were included in an early release covering several hundred HLA-typed donors. Among the roughly 400 genotyped donors, approximately 82% belonged to the genetic ancestry cluster associated with self-reported Caucasian donors. The study was designed to test whether signatures of past pathogen exposure could be identified by cataloging public T cell receptors. The study profiled the T cell repertoires of approximately 700 subjects by immunosequencing and related them to cytomegalovirus serostatus. Along with the roughly 670-subject first cohort, a separate validation cohort of some 130 different subjects was used. To predict cytomegalovirus infection status, the study combined high-throughput TCR immunosequencing, statistical association of individual TCRs with disease status, and machine learning. A later analysis re-analyzed previously published TCR beta repertoires from hundreds of donors and added high-resolution HLA genotyping to study TCR occurrence patterns. The later analysis used no new phenotypic data to find candidate immune exposures, relying instead on TCR beta sequences and their occurrence across donors. In an earlier analysis of more than 550 of the donors, high-throughput TCR beta sequencing was used to judge whether each TCR beta V gene segment behaved as functional or pseudogenic. Donor age, sex, ethnicity and CMV serostatus were compiled together with the repertoire data. A later genetic analysis took genome-wide SNP genotypes for about three fifths of the roughly 700 donors and used that subset as a discovery cohort. All discovery cohort repertoires had been generated on a single sequencing platform. Class I and class II HLA loci were covered by the typing at four-digit resolution. Typing coverage varied by locus: roughly 629-640 donors for A, B, C, DRB1 and DQB1; more than 500 for DQA1; 600 to 610 for DPA1; around 490 for DPB1. Roughly five DR-DQ haplotypes were handled as single units for association and clustering, since linkage in the cohort was strong. On average, around 230,000 unique TCR beta nucleotide sequences were sequenced per donor among several hundred genotyped donors of the cohort, with roughly 18% of those sequences being non-productive. Results and caveats for the whole study, not just this receptor: In a later analysis, TCR association rates were found to vary across HLA loci, with the most associated TCRs seen for DRB1 alleles and the fewest for HLA-C alleles. In a later analysis, 15,000 to 20,000 TCR beta sequences were associated with specific HLA alleles at a false discovery rate of 0.05. In a later analysis, several top co-occurrence clusters were reported to appear linked to parvovirus B19, influenza, CMV and Epstein-Barr virus. A further reported finding was that TCR beta sequences accurately predicted the HLA-A and HLA-B alleles for most subjects in the first cohort. Because some donors lacked HLA typing at each locus, the association tests relied only on the typed subset. Only TCR beta chains were sequenced in this cohort, and the absence of alpha or paired-chain data limited detectable features. A later analysis found that HLA-associated TCR beta chains were more clonally expanded and had lower generation probabilities than equally common non-associated chains. Compared with the 666-donor mean, donors in an Asian-associated ancestry cluster had fewer N-insertions in productive TCRs, according to a later genetic analysis. Because counts were too low, roughly 17 rarely observed V segments, including chromosome 9 orphons, were left out of the earlier analysis of several hundred of the donors. V-gene and J-gene trimming of TCR beta chains was associated with a missense DCLRE1C variant in a later genetic analysis, and the association was replicated in an independent cohort. A cluster of highly shared sequence variants was judged likely to represent a technical artifact of the sequencing pipeline. Immune exposure information for the cohort was limited to CMV serostatus. In vitro tests confirmed that a few of the cytomegalovirus-associated TCR beta chains recognize cytomegalovirus antigens. Because the 87-base-pair reads could not distinguish some IMGT-functional V segments, including TRBV6-2 and TRBV6-3, those segments were excluded. The classifier was reported to diagnose cytomegalovirus status with high specificity and sensitivity in both the original cohort and the validation cohort. Correlated functional status among segregating V segments might reflect linkage disequilibrium, but an unknown experimental factor could not be ruled out. When HLA alleles, especially DR and DQ, strongly co-occurred, TCR associations were difficult to assign to individual alleles. The study gave a list of more than 150 TCR beta chains associated with cytomegalovirus. While some public TCRs were present in many individuals, most TCR sequences turned up only very rarely across donors. The authors suggested that the approach could potentially be extended to other disease states and immunological phenotypes. Most CMV-associated TCR beta chains appeared to be HLA-restricted in a later analysis, and the HLA associations seemed to be driven largely by CMV exposure. Sequencing depth was assumed to be roughly uniform across donors in the presence/absence analyses, though that assumption may not hold. In an earlier analysis of 587 of the donors, most TCR beta V segments appeared in productive rearrangements about 87% or about 30% of the time, broadly matching IMGT annotations.

The germline V gene gives CDR1 as ENHRY and CDR2 as SYGVKD. From cysteine to phenylalanine, the CDR3 is 15 amino acids long. The kept DNA is CDR3 alone, 45 bases in frame from the first base. Trimming takes 3 bases from V and 8 bases from J, and the germline ends sit 19 bases apart. Library generation was performed with the immunoSEQ multiplex PCR assay. For the multiplex PCR, a mixture combining 60 forward primers for TCR Vbeta segments and 13 reverse primers for TCR Jbeta segments was used. The CDR3 region of rearranged TCR beta genes was amplified from genomic DNA by a multiplex PCR assay. The Illumina HiSeq System was used to sequence the amplified TCR beta libraries as 87-base-pair reads. Concerning the study's data processing: Across the 500 to 850 repertoires, a later analysis counted tens of millions of unique TCR beta chains, around 11 million of which were shared by at least two donors. To remove PCR and sequencing errors, raw reads were error-corrected and collapsed into unique sequences using a nearest-neighbor algorithm that merged closely related sequences. V, D and J gene segments were assigned by aligning CDR3 sequences to IMGT reference sequences. For a sequence to be retained, a match of at least six nucleotides was required to both a V gene segment and a J gene segment. A rearrangement counted as productive if the CDR3 had no stop codons and remained in frame with V and J, and every other rearrangement counted as non-productive. CDR3 was defined by IMGT convention, running from the second conserved V-encoded cysteine to the conserved J-encoded phenylalanine. In an earlier analysis of approximately 590 of the donors, sequences lacking an unambiguous match to a single V gene segment were excluded. An earlier analysis of some 500 of the donors classified V segments as functional when productive rearrangements were above 56.7% and as segregating when the standard deviation between donors was above 5%. A statistical classification framework was developed to diagnose cytomegalovirus status using the catalog of TCR beta chain sequences. In a later analysis, V and J genes were assigned by comparing TCR nucleotide sequences against IMGT/GENE-DB human TR gene sequences. Using the TCRdist pipeline, a later analysis assigned CDR3 sequences along with most-parsimonious VDJ recombination scenarios. A later analysis defined each TCR beta chain by its CDR3 amino acid sequence plus V-gene family, and excluded reads lacking a unique V-gene family. To address suspected cross-contamination and a sequencing artifact, a later analysis removed 550 to 750 highly shared, low-generation-probability nucleotide sequences. In a later analysis, a clonal expansion index was calculated for each public chain from normalized within-repertoire ranks of inferred template counts. In a later analysis, generation probabilities were computed with a VDJ recombination model fitted to out-of-frame rearrangements, and the resulting probabilities were checked against IGoR. Hypergeometric tests were used in a later analysis to score TCR-TCR, TCR-HLA and TCR-CMV co-occurrence, with a repertoire-size bias correction applied to the TCR pairs. A later analysis estimated false discovery rates by permuting HLA or CMV assignments 20 times. In a later analysis, co-occurring TCRs were grouped using DBSCAN, and TCRdist sequence similarity was added for clustering within HLA-allele-positive subsets. Co-occurrence clustering excluded repertoires with fewer than 30,000 or more than 120,000 public chains, plus five with anomalous nucleotide sharing. TCRdb took over this immuneACCESS table, retaining in-frame rearrangements with V and J assigned. Such tables are incomplete; in checked studies, under half of the missing clones stem from an unresolved V gene, and the remainder is unexplained. D and trimming were read from the DNA, whereas the V and J calls and clone size are those reported in that table. This sample has roughly 110,000 clones in its table, and 65% to 80% of those were observed once. Jointly, the top ten make up approximately 3.7% of the sample.

The cohort consisted of some 670 healthy bone marrow donors. At the time of sampling, all cohort members were nominally healthy, though unrecorded immune exposures were likely present. The donor tested CMV seronegative and was one of the 352 seronegative cohort members. Each donor provided a peripheral blood sample, and peripheral blood mononuclear cells were used for TCR beta sequencing. Genomic DNA extraction from the blood cell samples was performed with the Qiagen DNeasy Blood Extraction Kit. This clonotype originated in a man between 60 and 75 years old in good health and CMV-seronegative. The receptor chain draws on TRBV10-3 and TRBJ1-2; 5 matching bases give a weak D call of TRBD1. What was sequenced was PBMCs. The DNA sequence reads TGTGCCATCAGTGAAGGGGACCCCGGGGGAGAAGGCTACACCTTC. This is translated as CAISEGDPGGEGYTF.